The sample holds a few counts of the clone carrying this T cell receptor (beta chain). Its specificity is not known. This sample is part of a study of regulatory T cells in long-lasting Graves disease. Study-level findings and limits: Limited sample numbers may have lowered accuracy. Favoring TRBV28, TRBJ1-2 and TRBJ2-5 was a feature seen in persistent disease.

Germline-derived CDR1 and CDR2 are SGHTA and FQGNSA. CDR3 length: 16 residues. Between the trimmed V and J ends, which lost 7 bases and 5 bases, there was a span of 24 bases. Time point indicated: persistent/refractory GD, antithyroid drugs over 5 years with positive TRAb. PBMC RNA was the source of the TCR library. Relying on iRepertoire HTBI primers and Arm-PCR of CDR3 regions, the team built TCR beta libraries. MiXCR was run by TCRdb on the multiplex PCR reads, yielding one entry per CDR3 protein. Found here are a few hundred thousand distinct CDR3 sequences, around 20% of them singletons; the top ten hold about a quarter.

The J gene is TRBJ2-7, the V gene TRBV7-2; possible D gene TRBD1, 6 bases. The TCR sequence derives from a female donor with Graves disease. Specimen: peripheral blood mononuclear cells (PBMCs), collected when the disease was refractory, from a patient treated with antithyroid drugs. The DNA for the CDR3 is TGTGCCAGCAACCTAGTGGCTTCCCACAGGGCGCACGAGCAGTACTTC. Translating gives CASNLVASHRAHEQYF.